This T cell receptor (beta chain) was sequenced for a study of prognosis after radiotherapy for stage I lung cancer. Germline V gene sequence: CDR1 MNHNS, CDR2 SASEGT. V gave up 6 bases and J gave up 8 bases; unmatched junction bases: 15. This CDR3 comprises 15 residues. Findings of the study overall: As reported, TRBV and TRBJ gene usage differed between patients who had metastases and those who did not.

The TCR beta CDR3 region was amplified from genomic DNA, with two rounds of multiplex PCR being used for the amplification. The first PCR round targeted every TRBV and TRBJ gene with specific primers. TCRdb passed the multiplex PCR reads through MiXCR, listing each CDR3 protein once. This sample has around 30,000 distinct CDR3 sequences, with 34% found just once. A word on this clonotype: Its matching antigen is unknown.

This sequence originates from a donor over 45 with non-small cell lung cancer. The material was PBMCs, obtained before or after stereotactic body radiation therapy (not recorded which). The chain joins TRBV6-1 to TRBJ2-7; 8 bases agree with TRBD2. The CDR3 DNA follows: TGTGCCAGCAGGGGACCTTCAGCGGGAGTCCGTAAGCAGTACTTC. This translates into CASRGPSAGVRKQYF.